This T cell receptor (beta chain) was observed in a study of CD8 T cell repertoires and HIV-1 epitope variants. Study-wide context: Twenty-five autologous and known Gag and Nef epitope variant peptides each stimulated T cells separately. Epitopes were three Gag families plus Nef HW9 and YT9. An uncultured baseline aliquot held 1M T cells.

The CDR3 length is 12 residues. The V gene's germline CDR1 is SEHNR and CDR2 FQNEAQ (reference sequence). V was cut by 4 bases and J by 4 bases, with 7 bases left in between. For this clone: The antigen remains undetermined.

Assay: immunoSEQ multiplex PCR; the TCRdb copy retains only in-frame clones and omits some. The sample has some 3,100 clones, 69% seen once. The V and J genes are TRBV7-9 and TRBJ1-1; maybe TRBD1 (6 bases). The sequence was collected from a male donor with HIV. The sequenced sample was cultured CD8+ T cells derived from PBMCs. The chain's CDR3 is CASSSRGTEAFF. The CDR3 DNA sequence: TGTGCCAGCAGCTCCAGGGGCACTGAAGCTTTCTTT.